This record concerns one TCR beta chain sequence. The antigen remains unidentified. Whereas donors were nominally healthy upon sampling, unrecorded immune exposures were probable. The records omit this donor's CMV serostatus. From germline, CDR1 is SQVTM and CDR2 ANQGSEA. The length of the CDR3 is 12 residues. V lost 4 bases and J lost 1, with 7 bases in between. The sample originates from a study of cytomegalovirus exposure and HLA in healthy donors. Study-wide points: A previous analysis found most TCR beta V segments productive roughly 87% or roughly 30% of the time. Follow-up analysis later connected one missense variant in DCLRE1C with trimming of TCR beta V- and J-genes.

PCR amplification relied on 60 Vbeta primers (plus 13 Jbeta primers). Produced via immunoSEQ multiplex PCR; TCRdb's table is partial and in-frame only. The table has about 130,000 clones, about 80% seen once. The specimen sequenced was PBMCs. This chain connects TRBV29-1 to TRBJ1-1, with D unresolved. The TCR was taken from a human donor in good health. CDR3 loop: CSVVARNTEAFF. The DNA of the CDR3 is TGCAGCGTTGTAGCCCGGAACACTGAAGCTTTCTTT.